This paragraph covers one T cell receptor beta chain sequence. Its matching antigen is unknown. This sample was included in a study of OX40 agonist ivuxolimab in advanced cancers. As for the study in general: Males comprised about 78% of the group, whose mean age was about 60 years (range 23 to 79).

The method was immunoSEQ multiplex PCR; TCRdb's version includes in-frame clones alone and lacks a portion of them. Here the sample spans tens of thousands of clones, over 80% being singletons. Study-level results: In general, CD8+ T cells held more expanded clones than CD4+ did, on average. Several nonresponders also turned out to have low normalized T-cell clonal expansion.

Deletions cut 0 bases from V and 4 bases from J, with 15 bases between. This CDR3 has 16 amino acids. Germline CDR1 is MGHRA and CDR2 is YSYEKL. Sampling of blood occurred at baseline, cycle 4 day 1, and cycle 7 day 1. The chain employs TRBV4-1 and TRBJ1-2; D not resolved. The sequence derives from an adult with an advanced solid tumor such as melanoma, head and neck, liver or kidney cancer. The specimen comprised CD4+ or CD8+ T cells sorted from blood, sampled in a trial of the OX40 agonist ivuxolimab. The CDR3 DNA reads TGCGCCAGCAGCCAAGACCCCAGGACCCCCGGCTATGGCTACACCTTC. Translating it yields CASSQDPRTPGYGYTF.